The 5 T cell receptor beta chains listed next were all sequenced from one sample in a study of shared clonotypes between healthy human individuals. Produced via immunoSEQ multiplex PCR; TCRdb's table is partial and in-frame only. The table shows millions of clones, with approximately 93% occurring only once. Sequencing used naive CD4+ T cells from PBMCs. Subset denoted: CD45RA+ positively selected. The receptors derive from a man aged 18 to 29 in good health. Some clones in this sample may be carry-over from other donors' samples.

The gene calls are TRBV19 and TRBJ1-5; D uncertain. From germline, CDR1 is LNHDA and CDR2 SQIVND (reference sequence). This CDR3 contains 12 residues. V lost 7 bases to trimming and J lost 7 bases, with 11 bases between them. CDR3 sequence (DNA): TGTGCCAGTAACTGGGGAGGCCAGCCCCAGCATTTT. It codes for CASNWGGQPQHF.

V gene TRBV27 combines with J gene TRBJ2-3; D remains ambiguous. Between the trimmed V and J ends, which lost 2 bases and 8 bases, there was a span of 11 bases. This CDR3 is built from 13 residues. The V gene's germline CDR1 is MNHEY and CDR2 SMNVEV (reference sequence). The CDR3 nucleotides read TGTGCCAGCAGTTTACTCGGTGAAGGTACGCAGTATTTT. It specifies CASSLLGEGTQYF.

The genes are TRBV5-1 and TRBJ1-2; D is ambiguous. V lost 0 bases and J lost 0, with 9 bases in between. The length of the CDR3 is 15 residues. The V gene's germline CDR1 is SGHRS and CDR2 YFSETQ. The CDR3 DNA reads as TGCGCCAGCAGCTTGGGGCAGCCGGCTAACTATGGCTACACCTTC. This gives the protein CASSLGQPANYGYTF.

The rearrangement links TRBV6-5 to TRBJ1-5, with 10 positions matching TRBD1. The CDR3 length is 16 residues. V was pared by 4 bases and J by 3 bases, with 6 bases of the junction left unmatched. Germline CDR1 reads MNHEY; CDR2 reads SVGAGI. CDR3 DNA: TGTGCCAGCAGTTCATCAGGACAGGGGGACAATCAGCCCCAGCATTTT. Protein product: CASSSSGQGDNQPQHF.

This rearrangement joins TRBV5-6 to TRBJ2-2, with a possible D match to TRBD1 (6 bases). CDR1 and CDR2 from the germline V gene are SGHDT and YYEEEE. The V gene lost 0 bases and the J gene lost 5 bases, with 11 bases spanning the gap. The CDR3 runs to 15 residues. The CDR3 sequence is CASSLVQGWTGELFF. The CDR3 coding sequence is TGTGCCAGCAGCTTGGTACAGGGATGGACCGGGGAGCTGTTTTTT.